This TCR beta chain was sequenced for a study of CD8+CD57+ T cells in acquired aplastic anemia. General study points: Significance was not reached for CD8+ Simpson's diversity between patients and controls. Fewer than 30 CD8+ CDR3 sequences were shared between patients and controls.

Regarding this clonotype: Its specificity is not known.

Trimming removed 5 bases from V and 5 bases from J, with 14 bases in between. CDR1 is DFQATT, CDR2 SNEGSKA, per germline (reference sequence). The CDR3 is made up of 13 amino acids. Genomic DNA templated the TCR beta VDJ and CDR3 profiling. TCRdb itself ran the reads through MiXCR, one entry per CDR3 protein. Here the sample spans roughly 190,000 distinct CDR3 sequences, 48% being singletons. Selection for sequencing was limited to patients who had shown CD8+CD57+ cell expansion by flow cytometry. All patients had severe acquired aplastic anemia. This sequence originates from a human donor with aplastic anemia. This chain joins TRBV20-1 and TRBJ2-3; tentatively, D is TRBD2 (6 bases). Sequenced input: sorted CD4+, CD8+, or CD8+CD57+ T cells (not recorded which) from PBMCs. The CDR3 region has the DNA TGCAGTGCTTGGAGGGAAAATGGAGATACGCAGTATTTT. Translated: CSAWRENGDTQYF.